This T cell receptor beta chain was retrieved from a study of high-grade serous ovarian cancer treatment subgroups. Tumor tissue was taken before any definitive surgery or chemotherapy was given. The CDR3 runs 16 residues. V lost 5 bases to trimming and J lost 0 bases, with 14 bases between them. Germline values: CDR1 LNHDA, CDR2 SQIVND (reference sequence). TCRdb keeps only in-frame clones here, not all; method: immunoSEQ multiplex PCR. The profile shows several thousand clones, around 75% of them singletons. Sequenced sample: tumor tissue. This chain joins TRBV19 and TRBJ1-3; D might be TRBD1 (6 bases). The receptor was isolated from a human patient with high-grade serous ovarian cancer. CDR3 DNA: TGTGCCAGTAGTGCGGAAGACAGGAGCTCTGGAAACACCATATATTTT. Protein: CASSAEDRSSGNTIYF.